The 30 T cell receptor beta chains reported below all come from one sample, sequenced in a study of T cells in Graves' hyperthyroidism and ophthalmopathy. RNA transcripts gave rise to amplified TCR beta CDR3 regions. With the HTBI primer set, the TCR CDR3 went through a first round of RT-PCR. MiXCR, run by TCRdb on the multiplex PCR reads, gives a single entry per CDR3 protein. The sample has roughly 380,000 distinct CDR3 sequences, around 14% seen once. The sequencing sample was made of blood. The receptors were sampled from a woman aged 55-70 years with Graves' hyperthyroidism.

Ten or more counts support this clonotype. V and J are TRBV6-1 and TRBJ2-1; 8 nucleotides match TRBD1. The CDR3 length is 11 residues. Per germline, CDR1 MNHNS and CDR2 SASEGT. J lost 9 bases, V lost 9 bases, and 4 bases had no gene match. The CDR3 here is CASQGATEQFF. As DNA, the CDR3 is TGTGCCAGTCAGGGGGCAACTGAGCAGTTCTTC.

V usage is TRBV20-1 and J usage is TRBJ1-1, with D hard to call. CDR3 length equals 12 residues. V gave up 3 bases and J gave up 2 bases, with 7 bases separating them. Germline assignment: CDR1 DFQATT and CDR2 SNEGSKA (reference sequence). The CDR3 DNA sequence: TGCAGTGCTAGTTTGGGCAACACTGAAGCTTTCTTT. Translation: CSASLGNTEAFF.

There are many counts of this clonotype. The gene calls are TRBV12-3 or TRBV12-4 and TRBJ2-5, with TRBD2 matching 8 bases. The CDR3 has 16 residues. V lost 6 bases to trimming and J lost 7 bases; unmatched junction nucleotides: 16. The DNA of the CDR3 is TGTGCCAGCAGCAGTGACGGCGGGAGGCTCACAGCGACCCAGTACTTC. Its protein product is CASSSDGGRLTATQYF.

The chain has TRBV4-1 and TRBJ2-2, with 7 bases lining up with TRBD2. This CDR3 comprises 18 residues. Germline values: CDR1 MGHRA, CDR2 YSYEKL. Trimming at V came to 0 bases and at J to 2 bases, leaving 9 bases not matched to a gene. The CDR3 region has the DNA TGCGCCAGCAGCCAAGATCGGGCTGCGGGAGCTAACACCGGGGAGCTGTTTTTT. Translated: CASSQDRAAGANTGELFF.

This clonotype was seen ten or more times. The CDR3 protein is CASSLPGLAGGPEEQFF. CDR3 nucleotide sequence: TGTGCCAGCAGCCTACCGGGACTAGCGGGAGGGCCGGAAGAGCAGTTCTTC. This chain connects TRBV28 to TRBJ2-1; TRBD2 matches at 16 bases. The CDR3 length is 17 residues. CDR1 is MDHEN and CDR2 is SYDVKM in the germline V gene. The V gene end was trimmed by 6 bases and the J gene end by 10 bases; junction bases not matched to a gene: 12. The whole variable domain, filled in from reference TRBV28 and TRBJ2-1, reads DVKVTQSSRYLVKRTGEKVFLECVQDMDHENMFWYRQDPGLGLRLIYFSYDVKMKEKGDIPEGYSVSREKKERFSLILESASTNQTSMYLCASSLPGLAGGPEEQFFGPGTRLTVL.

This clonotype was detected once. With a much larger clone just one base away, this may be a read error. This chain connects TRBV6-1 to TRBJ2-1; D is perhaps TRBD2 (5 bases). Per germline, CDR1 MNHNS and CDR2 SASEGT. The CDR3 covers 15 residues. This CDR3 reads CAAAFRRTGSREQFF. The CDR3 DNA follows: TGTGCAGCCGCTTTCAGGAGAACGGGGTCTAGGGAGCAGTTCTTC.

This clonotype has a count of ten or more. This sequence joins TRBV18 and TRBJ2-5, with 12 bases matching TRBD2. J was trimmed by 3 bases and V by 6 bases; bases with no gene match: 8. The CDR3 sequence is 16 residues long. Germline V gene data show CDR1 as KGHSH and CDR2 as LQKENI. The DNA of the CDR3 is TGTGCCAGCTCGCCCTCCCGACTAGCGGGAGAAGAGACCCAGTACTTC. Translated, it gives CASSPSRLAGEETQYF.

This clonotype was recorded many times. This chain joins TRBV2 and TRBJ1-1, with D perhaps matching TRBD1 (6 bases). Germline values: CDR1 SNHLY, CDR2 FYNNEI. The V gene lost 6 bases and the J gene lost 7 bases, with 12 bases spanning the gap. The CDR3 totals 12 residues. The CDR3 nucleotides are TGTGCCAGCAGGCTACAGGGCCGTGAAGCTTTCTTT. Amino acids: CASRLQGREAFF. Based on the CDR3 plus reference TRBV2 and TRBJ1-1, the full variable domain is EPEVTQTPSHQVTQMGQEVILRCVPISNHLYFYWYRQILGQKVEFLVSFYNNEISEKSEIFDDQFSVERPDGSNFTLKIRSTKLEDSAMYFCASRLQGREAFFGQGTRLTVV.

This sequence joins TRBV3-1 and TRBJ2-7; a weak D match, TRBD2 (6 bases). The CDR3 is 15 residues long. Germline values: CDR1 LGHDT, CDR2 YNNKEL (reference sequence). V was pared by 1 base and J by 2 bases, with 12 bases between. CDR3 in amino acids: CASSQVGGGTYEQYF. CDR3 bases: TGTGCCAGCAGCCAAGTCGGGGGTGGAACCTACGAGCAGTACTTC.

Many counts were recorded for this clonotype. The chain uses TRBV27 and TRBJ1-6, with D perhaps TRBD1 (6 bases). V was pared by 2 bases and J by 2 bases, with 10 bases between. The CDR3 has 16 amino acids. Germline V gene lookup returns CDR1 MNHEY and CDR2 SMNVEV (reference sequence). The CDR3 spells CASSLRGAAYNSPLHF. The CDR3 DNA reads as TGTGCCAGCAGTTTACGGGGGGCGGCCTATAATTCACCCCTCCACTTT.

Only one count was recorded for this clonotype. The rearrangement links TRBV6-1 to TRBJ2-2, with 8 bases identical to TRBD2. The trim removed 4 bases at V and 7 bases at J, leaving 8 bases unmatched. Germline assignment: CDR1 MNHNS and CDR2 SASEGT. The CDR3 runs to 15 residues. The CDR3 sequence: CASSAVAGGIGELFF. In nucleotides, the CDR3 is TGTGCCAGCAGTGCGGTGGCGGGAGGTATCGGGGAGCTGTTTTTT.

CDR3 DNA sequence: TGTGCCAGCAGCCCCAGGACTAGCTTTTTCCCCTACGAGCAGTACTTC. Its protein is CASSPRTSFFPYEQYF. The chain links TRBV28 to TRBJ2-7, with 8 bases aligning to TRBD2. The CDR3 consists of 16 residues. V dropped 6 bases and J dropped 2; count of bases not matched to a gene: 12. Germline V gene data show CDR1 as MDHEN and CDR2 as SYDVKM.

This clonotype was recorded at least ten times. J is TRBJ1-4 and V is TRBV11-3; 12 nucleotides line up with TRBD1. The CDR3 runs to 18 residues. V dropped 3 bases and J dropped 8; count of bases not matched to a gene: 13. In germline, CDR1 is SGHNT, CDR2 YENEEA. In nucleotides, the CDR3 is TGTGCCAGCAGCTTTTGGTCCCCGGGACAGGGGGCAGGAGAAAAACTGTTTTTT. This codes for CASSFWSPGQGAGEKLFF.

This clonotype showed up many times. The chain employs TRBV10-3 and TRBJ2-7, with 10 bases matching TRBD2. The germline gives CDR1 ENHRY, CDR2 SYGVKD. This CDR3 comprises 15 residues. Germline trimming cut 11 bases from V and 7 bases from J; bases unmatched to any gene: 17. CDR3: CASSGGGSGRQEQYF. CDR3 nucleotides: TGTGCCTCCTCCGGGGGGGGTAGCGGGAGGCAAGAGCAGTACTTC.

This clonotype has ten or more counts. The CDR3 bases are TGTGCCAGCAGCATTGAGGGGGTGGTAGCTTTCTTT. This sequence encodes CASSIEGVVAFF. This chain connects TRBV2 to TRBJ1-1, with D possibly TRBD1 on 6 matching bases. CDR3 length equals 12 residues. V lost 6 bases and J 10 bases, leaving 15 bases between the germline ends. Per germline, CDR1 SNHLY and CDR2 FYNNEI.

At least ten counts were recorded for this clonotype. The CDR3 protein is CASSSGLAGTTDTQYF. For the CDR3, the DNA is TGTGCCAGCAGCTCGGGACTAGCGGGTACCACAGATACGCAGTATTTT. The rearrangement links TRBV7-3 to TRBJ2-3; TRBD2 matches 12 bases. CDR1 and CDR2 (germline): SGHTA, FQGTGA. Trimming took 4 bases from V and 2 from J; bases not matched to a gene: 4. The CDR3 length is 16 residues.

At least ten counts were recorded for this clonotype. The genes are TRBV7-3 and TRBJ2-7; 7 bases fit TRBD1. The CDR3 consists of 14 residues. The junction had 9 bases not matched to a gene; V was cut back by 5 bases and J by 5 bases. Germline loops: CDR1 SGHTA, CDR2 FQGTGA. DNA of the CDR3: TGTGCCAGCAGCCCGGGACAGTCGTCCGACGAGCAGTACTTC. This encodes CASSPGQSSDEQYF.

The chain employs TRBV4-1 and TRBJ1-4, with TRBD1 matching over 9 bases. V shed 2 bases and J 8 bases; nucleotides not matched to a gene: 6. CDR3 length equals 15 residues. Germline V gene sequence: CDR1 MGHRA, CDR2 YSYEKL. The chain's CDR3 is CASSQPGQGPEKLFF. The CDR3 DNA sequence: TGCGCCAGCAGCCAACCGGGACAGGGTCCGGAAAAACTGTTTTTT.

This clonotype was detected only once. The chain couples TRBV5-4 to TRBJ2-1; 7 nucleotides agree with TRBD2. CDR1 is SGHNT and CDR2 is YYREEE in the germline V gene (reference sequence). V dropped 0 bases and J dropped 7; count of bases not matched to a gene: 10. This CDR3 has 16 amino acids. The DNA for the CDR3 is TGTGCCAGCAGCTTGGACGGCGGGAGTCGTTGGAATGAGCAGTTCTTC. It yields the protein CASSLDGGSRWNEQFF.

Ten or more counts support this clonotype. The chain's CDR3 is CASSYGGNLNTEAFF. The CDR3 coding sequence is TGTGCCAGCAGTTACGGAGGCAACCTGAACACTGAAGCTTTCTTT. This chain links TRBV6-6 with TRBJ1-1; unclear D gene. CDR1 is MNHNY, CDR2 SVGAGI, per germline (reference sequence). Trimming took 2 bases from V and 0 from J, leaving 10 bases between them. The CDR3 length is 15 residues.

This clonotype was seen many times. The chain joins TRBV20-1 to TRBJ2-7, with TRBD1 identical over 8 bases. Unmatched junction bases numbered 10, after V lost 3 bases and J lost 0 bases. This CDR3 is built from 16 residues. Germline loops: CDR1 DFQATT, CDR2 SNEGSKA (reference sequence). The CDR3 DNA is TGCAGTGCTAGCGGACAGGGTACATACGACTCCTACGAGCAGTACTTC. Its translation is CSASGQGTYDSYEQYF.

This clonotype was picked up many times. The chain recombines TRBV11-3 with TRBJ2-4; 8 bases line up with TRBD2. The CDR3 is made up of 17 amino acids. From germline, CDR1 is SGHNT and CDR2 YENEEA. Trimming removed 1 base from V and 6 bases from J; junction bases left unmatched: 11. This chain's CDR3 is CASSLGGTLAALNIQYF. CDR3 bases: TGTGCCAGCAGCTTAGGAGGGACACTAGCGGCTTTAAACATTCAGTACTTC.

This clonotype appeared a few times. Since a much larger clone is just one base distant, this may be a read error. The rearrangement links TRBV28 to TRBJ2-7; D ambiguous. This CDR3 has 14 amino acids. Germline CDR1 is MDHEN and CDR2 is SYDVKM. The germline V and J ends were trimmed by 6 bases and 2 bases, with 14 bases remaining between them. The CDR3 sequence is CASSRRALAYEQYF. CDR3 sequence (DNA): TGTGCCAGCAGCCGAAGGGCTCTAGCCTACGAGCAGTACTTC. Full variable domain (missing parts from reference TRBV28 and TRBJ2-7): DVKVTQSSRYLVKRTGEKVFLECVQDMDHENMFWYRQDPGLGLRLIYFSYDVKMKEKGDIPEGYSVSREKKERFSLILESASTNQTSMYLCASSRRALAYEQYFGPGTRLTVT.

The J gene is TRBJ2-7, the V gene TRBV5-5, with 7 bases identical to TRBD1. After removal of 3 bases from V and 1 base from J, the junction contained 4 bases not matched to a gene. The CDR3 is 14 residues long. The germline CDR1 and CDR2 sequences are SGHKS and YYEKEE (reference sequence). CDR3: CASSSPDRSYEQYF. CDR3 in DNA: TGTGCCAGCAGCTCACCGGACAGGTCCTACGAGCAGTACTTC.

The chain is built from TRBV7-3 and TRBJ2-4, with TRBD2 as a possible D gene (6 bases). Trimming cost V 4 bases and J 0 bases, with 22 bases left between them. The CDR3 runs to 19 residues. Germline V gives CDR1 SGHTA, CDR2 FQGTGA. This CDR3 reads CASSWSGAASDLAKNIQYF. The CDR3 nucleotides are TGTGCCAGCAGCTGGTCCGGGGCCGCTAGCGATTTAGCCAAAAACATTCAGTACTTC.

This clonotype was counted only a few times. Sequence at one end of the junction differs from germline and may be a read error. This chain connects TRBV18 to TRBJ1-1; D unclear. CDR1 KGHSH and CDR2 LQKENI come from the germline V gene. This CDR3 region has 14 residues. CDR3 nucleotide sequence: TGTGTCAGCTCACCACCGAGCCTGAACACTGAAGCTTTCTTT. Translation: CVSSPPSLNTEAFF.

This chain connects TRBV6-1 to TRBJ2-1; D is ambiguous. V was cut by 6 bases and J by 7 bases, with 10 bases left in between. CDR1 is MNHNS and CDR2 is SASEGT in the germline V gene. This CDR3 spans 12 amino acids. The CDR3 loop reads CASSPPLNEQFF. CDR3 coding DNA: TGTGCCAGCAGCCCCCCCTTGAATGAGCAGTTCTTC.

This clonotype showed up many times. V gene TRBV27 combines with J gene TRBJ2-1; 8 positions agree with TRBD2. Germline assignment: CDR1 MNHEY and CDR2 SMNVEV (reference sequence). J was trimmed by 7 bases and V by 11 bases; bases with no gene match: 16. This CDR3 comprises 15 residues. The DNA for the CDR3 is TGTGCCGCCGGCGGGCGGGGGGCGCATGTGAATGAGCAGTTCTTC. Its protein product is CAAGGRGAHVNEQFF.

The sample holds a few counts of this clonotype. The V and J genes are TRBV20-1 and TRBJ1-1; D gene unclear. V was trimmed by 3 bases and J by 7 bases, leaving 9 bases between them. The CDR3 length is 11 residues. Germline V lookup: CDR1 DFQATT, CDR2 SNEGSKA (reference sequence). The CDR3 here is CSARQWGEAFF. The DNA of the CDR3 is TGCAGTGCTAGGCAATGGGGTGAAGCTTTCTTT.

The chain uses TRBV12-5 and TRBJ2-1, with D possibly matching TRBD2 (6 bases). Germline loops: CDR1 LGHNT, CDR2 FRNRAP. This CDR3 region has 12 residues. The ends were cut back, 5 bases at V and 7 bases at J, with 9 bases in the middle. In DNA form, the CDR3 reads TGTGCTAGTGGTCTAGCGCCGAATGAGCAGTTCTTC. Its translation: CASGLAPNEQFF.